Below are 12 T cell receptor beta chains sequenced from a single sample in a study of CD8 T cells in Susac syndrome. Roughly 0.45 to 1 ug RNA was reverse transcribed with random hexamers. One entry per CDR3 protein results from TCRdb running MiXCR on the immunoSEQ multiplex PCR reads. The data contain fewer than 95,000 distinct CDR3 sequences, about 96% of them seen just once; the ten biggest clones take up approximately 0.57%. Sequencing input: CD8+ T cells from PBMCs. The receptors were gathered from a human donor with Susac syndrome.

The genes are TRBV29-1 and TRBJ2-2; a weak D match, TRBD1 (6 bases). This CDR3 is 16 amino acids long. Germline V CDR1 and CDR2: SQVTM, ANQGSEA. Trimming pared 4 bases from V and 2 bases from J, leaving 17 bases between. The chain's CDR3 is CSVVPREGGNTGELFF. The CDR3 region has the DNA TGCAGCGTTGTGCCCAGGGAAGGGGGAAACACCGGGGAGCTGTTTTTT.

V usage is TRBV20-1 and J usage is TRBJ2-7; 10 positions agree with TRBD1. CDR3 length: 17 amino acids. V was pared by 4 bases and J by 3 bases, with 15 bases of the junction left unmatched. Germline CDR1 is DFQATT and CDR2 is SNEGSKA (reference sequence). CDR3 sequence (DNA): TGCAGTGCTAACTACCAAAGACAGGGGGCGGTGGGCTACGAGCAGTACTTC. Its protein product is CSANYQRQGAVGYEQYF.

The genes are TRBV20-1 and TRBJ1-4, with 9 bases identical to TRBD1. Germline V CDR1 and CDR2: DFQATT, SNEGSKA (reference sequence). The CDR3 runs to 14 residues. After removal of 6 bases from V and 8 bases from J, the junction contained 10 bases not matched to a gene. CDR3 coding DNA: TGCAGTGCACCTTCGGGACAGGGTGGCGAAAAACTGTTTTTT. The encoded protein is CSAPSGQGGEKLFF.

This chain links TRBV20-1 with TRBJ1-1; no firm D call. V lost 1 base to trimming and J lost 0 bases, with 12 bases between them. The CDR3 spans 15 residues. Germline CDR1 is DFQATT and CDR2 is SNEGSKA (reference sequence). The CDR3 coding sequence is TGCAGTGCTAGAGGATACCCTGGGATGAACACTGAAGCTTTCTTT. It is translated as CSARGYPGMNTEAFF.

The chain employs TRBV9 and TRBJ1-5, with a possible D match to TRBD1 (5 bases). The CDR3 is made up of 17 amino acids. Germline V gene lookup returns CDR1 SGDLS and CDR2 YYNGEE. Trimming left V 0 bases short and J 4 bases short, with 17 bases between. The CDR3 bases are TGTGCCAGCAGCGTAGATGAGGGGATTTCCCCAAATCAGCCCCAGCATTTT. Translated: CASSVDEGISPNQPQHF.

This chain uses TRBV4-1 with TRBJ2-7, with D tentatively TRBD2 (5 bases). V was pared by 0 bases and J by 0 bases, with 9 bases between. The CDR3 contains 15 residues. From germline, CDR1 is MGHRA and CDR2 YSYEKL. This CDR3 reads CASSQDWRSSYEQYF. CDR3 in DNA: TGCGCCAGCAGCCAAGACTGGAGGAGCTCCTACGAGCAGTACTTC.

The CDR3 loop is CASSSVDSSGELFF. CDR3 in DNA: TGTGCCAGCAGCTCCGTAGACAGTTCCGGGGAGCTGTTTTTT. The chain couples TRBV7-6 to TRBJ2-2; a possible D gene is TRBD1 (5 bases). The ends were cut back, 4 bases at V and 6 bases at J, with 12 bases in the middle. CDR1 is SGHVS, CDR2 FNYEAQ, per germline. The CDR3 has 14 residues.

The rearrangement links TRBV23-1 to TRBJ1-5; D is ambiguous. TRBV23-1 is identified as an open reading frame with a role that is uncertain. CDR3 length: 15 amino acids. Trimming left V 6 bases short and J 3 bases short, with 15 bases between. The CDR3 DNA reads TGCGCCAGCAGCCCCTTCCGGGCCTTCAATCAGCCCCAGCATTTT. This codes for CASSPFRAFNQPQHF.

This chain's CDR3 is CATSELPGGGGTDTQYF. In DNA, the CDR3 is TGTGCCACCAGTGAGCTTCCAGGGGGCGGAGGCACAGATACGCAGTATTTT. The rearrangement uses TRBV24-1 and TRBJ2-3, with TRBD1 identical over 8 bases. The CDR3 is 17 amino acids. Germline CDR1 is KGHDR and CDR2 is SFDVKD. V was clipped by 4 bases and J by 1 base; unmatched bases: 9.

The chain employs TRBV11-1 and TRBJ2-1, with D possibly being TRBD1 (6 bases). V lost 5 bases, J lost 0 bases, and 8 bases lay in between. This CDR3 spans 14 amino acids. The germline CDR1 and CDR2 sequences are SGHAT and FQDESV (reference sequence). CDR3 sequence reads: CASSGGPSYNEQFF. The CDR3 DNA reads as TGTGCCAGCAGCGGGGGCCCCTCCTACAATGAGCAGTTCTTC. Looking up the rest from reference TRBV11-1 and TRBJ2-1 gives the full variable domain: EAEVAQSPRYKITEKSQAVAFWCDPISGHATLYWYRQILGQGPELLVQFQDESVVDDSQLPKDRFSAERLKGVDSTLKIQPAELGDSAMYLCASSGGPSYNEQFFGPGTRLTVL.

The chain has TRBV6-6 and TRBJ1-6; D call uncertain. This CDR3 region has 12 residues. V gave up 6 bases and J gave up 9 bases, with 9 bases separating them. The V gene's germline CDR1 is MNHNY and CDR2 SVGAGI (reference sequence). The CDR3 bases are TGTGCCAGCAGCCCACAGTCTTCACCCCTCCACTTT. This gives the protein CASSPQSSPLHF.

This rearrangement joins TRBV20-1 to TRBJ1-1; 7 nucleotides agree with TRBD1. The germline CDR1 and CDR2 sequences are DFQATT and SNEGSKA (reference sequence). V gave up 4 bases and J gave up 2 bases; unmatched junction bases: 4. CDR3 size: 13 residues. The CDR3 region has the DNA TGCAGTGCTACCCAGGGGGTAAACACTGAAGCTTTCTTT. It specifies CSATQGVNTEAFF.